This TCR beta chain was captured by sequencing in a study of blood T cells in healthy people across ages. Points on this clonotype: The antigen remains unidentified.

Study-wide findings and caveats: Comparison with aged donors showed that long-lived donors had more naive CD4+ cells and higher diversity.

Combining a sample-barcoded 5' primer with a J-beta primer mix, a second PCR ran for roughly 6 to 11 cycles. Researchers report that a template-switch adaptor with 12 random nucleotides tagged each cDNA molecule. MiXCR, applied by TCRdb to the 5' RACE reads, yields one record per CDR3 protein. The data hold about 1.4 million distinct CDR3 sequences, with around 59% observed a single time. Trimming left V 3 bases short and J 5 bases short, with 17 bases between. The CDR3 loop spans 15 amino acids. The germline V gene encodes CDR1 MNHEY and CDR2 SMNVEV (reference sequence). Healthy Caucasian individuals from Russia aged about 6 to 90 served as donors.

The material sequenced was blood. This chain joins TRBV27 and TRBJ2-7; D is perhaps TRBD2 (6 bases). This TCR was recovered from a man aged 18 to 35 in good health. CDR3 in DNA: TGTGCCAGCAGTTTTCAGGGTGGAGGGATAAACGAGCAGTACTTC. Protein: CASSFQGGGINEQYF.